This TCR beta chain stems from a study of cytomegalovirus exposure and HLA in healthy donors. Both 60 Vbeta primers and 13 Jbeta primers went into the PCR. Sequenced by immunoSEQ multiplex PCR; TCRdb stores in-frame clones only, minus some. The sample includes fewer than 80,000 clones, about 65% of them seen just once. The J segment lost 4 bases and the V segment lost 6 bases, leaving 4 bases of the junction unmatched. This CDR3 is 13 amino acids long. The germline V gene has CDR1 MNHEY and CDR2 SMNVEV (reference sequence). The chain is built from TRBV27 and TRBJ2-7; 9 nucleotides match TRBD1. The sequence was collected from a man aged 50-59 years in good health and CMV-seropositive. The sample taken for sequencing was PBMCs. This CDR3 reads CASRGTGIYEQYF. In DNA, the CDR3 is TGTGCCAGCAGGGGGACAGGGATTTACGAGCAGTACTTC.